This T cell receptor (beta chain) derives from a study of identical twins. The study's findings and limits: Conclusions relied on cross-sectional statistical analysis, not following the same donors. Cord blood's abundant beta clonotypes had fewer insertions, unlike memory repertoires.

Per germline, CDR1 SGHTA and CDR2 FQGNSA. V lost 1 base, J lost 4 bases, and 10 bases stayed unmatched. The CDR3 runs to 17 residues. Unique molecular identifiers were present on the cDNA, which also gained a universal primer site by template switching. TCRdb reprocessed the 5' RACE reads via MiXCR and lists one record per CDR3 protein. The sample contains a few hundred thousand distinct CDR3 sequences, roughly an eighth of which appear only once. In regard to this clonotype: Its specificity is not known.

Separately, the same data were catalogued under a study of yellow fever vaccine responses in identical twins.

The sample taken for sequencing was memory (CD45RO+) T cells sorted from blood. The source is a woman aged 18-35 years in good health. The V gene is TRBV7-2, the J gene TRBJ2-3, with 8 positions matching TRBD2. Here the CDR3 DNA reads TGTGCCAGCAGCTTAGGAGGGACGGGAGGGCGCGCAGATACGCAGTATTTT. It specifies CASSLGGTGGRADTQYF.